This T cell receptor beta chain emerged from a study of blood T cell repertoires in COVID-19. Study context: Samples came from the United States, Italy and Spain, spanning acute and convalescent COVID-19. T cells, B-cell-depleted T cells, or PBMCs supplied cDNA or gDNA.

This CDR3 region has 13 residues. The V and J ends lost 0 bases and 6 bases respectively, with 7 bases between them. Germline V gene data show CDR1 as SGHDT and CDR2 as YYEEEE. Per the original data handling: It was from reference gene primer amplification that nucleated cell counts were estimated. Data came from immunoSEQ multiplex PCR; TCRdb stores just in-frame clones and leaves some out. Clone size and V and J calls were adopted from that table, with D and trimming inferred from the DNA. The sample includes over 75,000 clones, 90% of them seen just once. The chain uses TRBV5-6 and TRBJ1-5; D perhaps matches TRBD1 (6 bases). The TCR originated in a human donor with active COVID-19. The donor label of this sample is uncertain. Sequenced sample: peripheral blood. The CDR3 spells CASSLDRVQPQHF. The CDR3 bases are TGTGCCAGCAGCTTGGACAGGGTTCAGCCCCAGCATTTT.